This T cell receptor beta chain was profiled in a study of blood T cell repertoires in COVID-19. Whole-study context: Acute and convalescent COVID-19 specimens originated in the United States, Italy and Spain.

Assay: immunoSEQ multiplex PCR; the TCRdb copy retains only in-frame clones and omits some. The top ten clones hold around 4.6% of a sample with roughly 56,000 clones, 85% to 95% of them seen once. The sequenced material came from peripheral blood. This clonotype originated in a middle-aged man with active COVID-19.

CDR3 in amino acids: CASSQQGGDTQYF. The CDR3 nucleotides read TGTGCCAGCTCTCAACAGGGGGGAGATACGCAGTATTTT. This sequence joins TRBV18 and TRBJ2-3; 8 positions agree with TRBD1. Trimming took 6 bases from V and 5 from J; bases not matched to a gene: 4. Germline lookup yields CDR1 KGHSH and CDR2 LQKENI. The CDR3 has 13 amino acids.